This TCR beta chain was recovered during a study of tumour-infiltrating T cells in Burkitt lymphoma. The overall study: Overall and progression-free survival were predicted by productive clonality.

Assay used: immunoSEQ multiplex PCR; TCRdb lists only in-frame clones, some missing. This table holds 13,000 or so clones, over 75% found once. V lost 4 bases to trimming and J lost 4 bases, with 16 bases between them. Germline V gene data show CDR1 as SGHDN and CDR2 as FVKESK. The CDR3 length is 15 residues. The chain uses TRBV14 and TRBJ1-2; the D is unclear. The sample was tumor tissue. The receptor was isolated from a human donor with diffuse large B-cell lymphoma. The CDR3 reads CASSPFLGSRYGYTF. DNA for the CDR3: TGTGCCAGCAGCCCCTTTTTAGGTAGCCGCTATGGCTACACCTTC.